The 8 T cell receptor beta chains below come from one sample, sequenced in a study of T cell changes during pregnancy in multiple sclerosis. TCRdb keeps only in-frame clones here, not all; method: immunoSEQ multiplex PCR. The repertoire includes about 56,000 clones, about 91% of them detected once, and under 2% sits in the top ten. The sample in question was peripheral blood, obtained after pregnancy. Receptors originate from a female donor with multiple sclerosis, enrolled in a pregnancy study.

This clone was seen at least ten times. Different DNA sequences within this sample yield the same CDR3. The rearrangement links TRBV7-9 to TRBJ2-1, with TRBD2 matching 10 bases. This CDR3 comprises 16 residues. Per germline, CDR1 SEHNR and CDR2 FQNEAQ (reference sequence). V was pared by 5 bases and J by 2 bases, with 6 bases of the junction left unmatched. CDR3 loop: CASSLSLAGAYNEQFF. CDR3 nucleotide sequence: TGTGCCAGCAGCCTCTCCCTAGCGGGGGCCTACAATGAGCAGTTCTTC.

CDR3 in DNA: TGCACCACTGGGGGCGGGGGGGCAGATACGCAGTATTTT. It is translated as CTTGGGGADTQYF. The rearrangement links TRBV1 to TRBJ2-3; TRBD2 is the table's D call and was not checked against the DNA. TRBV1 constitutes a pseudogene. The CDR3 consists of 13 residues.

The CDR3 region has the DNA TGTGCCAGCAGTCCCGATGGGAGCACAAGGGATAACTATGGCTACACCTTC. It translates to CASSPDGSTRDNYGYTF. V usage is TRBV5-6 and J usage is TRBJ1-2; D is ambiguous. Germline CDR1 and CDR2: SGHDT and YYEEEE. With 5 bases removed from V and 1 base from J, the gap between germline ends came to 21 bases. The CDR3 sequence is 17 residues long. Combining the CDR3 with reference TRBV5-6 and TRBJ1-2 gives the whole variable domain DAGVTQSPTHLIKTRGQQVTLRCSPKSGHDTVSWYQQALGQGPQFIFQYYEEEERQRGNFPDRFSGHQFPNYSSELNVNALLLGDSALYLCASSPDGSTRDNYGYTFGSGTRLTVV.

V gene TRBV9 combines with J gene TRBJ2-4; 9 positions match TRBD2. Germline loops: CDR1 SGDLS, CDR2 YYNGEE. The ends lost 1 base at V and 0 bases at J; junction bases unmatched: 2. The CDR3 runs 16 residues. The CDR3 DNA reads as TGTGCCAGCAGCGTAACTAGCGGGCCAGCCAAAAACATTCAGTACTTC. As protein: CASSVTSGPAKNIQYF.

This chain uses TRBV4-3 with TRBJ2-7; tentatively, D is TRBD1 (5 bases). The CDR3 is made up of 13 amino acids. Germline assignment: CDR1 LGHNA and CDR2 YSLEER. V was clipped by 1 base and J by 6 bases, with 10 bases between them. CDR3 residues: CASSQGVDSEQYF. CDR3 coding DNA: TGCGCCAGCAGCCAAGGCGTAGACAGCGAGCAGTACTTC.

This clone occurred a few times. This sequence joins TRBV28 and TRBJ2-3, with TRBD2 matching 14 bases. The length of the CDR3 is 16 residues. The trim removed 5 bases at V and 1 base at J, leaving 2 bases unmatched. CDR1 is MDHEN, CDR2 SYDVKM, per germline. As DNA, the CDR3 is TGTGCCAGCAGTCTGGGACTAGCGGGGGGCACAGATACGCAGTATTTT. It yields the protein CASSLGLAGGTDTQYF.

This rearrangement joins TRBV11-1 to TRBJ2-1, with 7 bases that match TRBD2. J gave up 9 bases and V 5 bases, and 13 bases lay outside the gene matches. The CDR3 length is 15 residues. CDR1 is SGHAT, CDR2 FQDESV, per germline (reference sequence). The CDR3 reads CASSQTPWGGGEQFF. CDR3 coding DNA: TGTGCCAGCAGCCAAACCCCGTGGGGGGGAGGTGAGCAGTTCTTC.

The CDR3 loop reads CASSLWAGPYNEQFF. In DNA form, the CDR3 reads TGCGCCAGCAGCTTGTGGGCAGGGCCCTACAATGAGCAGTTCTTC. The chain is built from TRBV5-1 and TRBJ2-1; the D gene is possibly TRBD1 (5 bases). V lost 1 base and J lost 2, with 10 bases in between. The CDR3 is 15 amino acids. Per the germline V gene, CDR1 is SGHRS and CDR2 is YFSETQ.